This T cell receptor beta chain is from a study of shared clonotypes between healthy human individuals. Genomic DNA of every subset was divided equally among multiple immunoSEQ plates. Produced via immunoSEQ multiplex PCR; TCRdb's table is partial and in-frame only. The sample has roughly 2.6 million clones, about 92% seen once; the top ten hold about 0.13%. V lost 3 bases, J lost 7 bases, and 7 bases lay in between. CDR1 and CDR2 (germline): LGHNA, YSLEER. The CDR3 loop spans 13 amino acids. The J gene is TRBJ1-6, the V gene TRBV4-3; D perhaps matches TRBD1 (5 bases). The origin of this receptor is a man younger than 35 in good health. Sequenced: naive CD4+ T cells sorted from blood. As for subset: CD45RA+ positively selected. Here the CDR3 DNA reads TGCGCCAGCAGCCAGGACATCAATTCACCCCTCCACTTT. Its protein is CASSQDINSPLHF.